This T cell receptor (beta chain) is from a study of PD-1 blockade in mismatch repair-deficient tumors. Study-wide results and limits: After pembrolizumab, tumor-resident clones rose rapidly, then generally contracted before radiologic responses.

For this clone: The antigen is unknown.

Produced via immunoSEQ multiplex PCR; TCRdb's table is partial and in-frame only. The sample yields some 84,000 clones, approximately 81% seen once. The sequence was obtained from an adult with mismatch repair-deficient cancer. The source material was peripheral blood, sampled 12 weeks after starting pembrolizumab.

Here the CDR3 DNA reads TGTGCCAGCAGTGCAGGGACTGTGGGGACAGATACGCAGTATTTT. It yields the protein CASSAGTVGTDTQYF. This sequence joins TRBV6-1 and TRBJ2-3; weak D call: TRBD2 (6 bases). CDR3 length: 15 residues. Trimming took off 4 bases at V and 3 bases at J, with 14 bases between the two ends. Germline V gene sequence: CDR1 MNHNS, CDR2 SASEGT.